This entry features one T cell receptor (beta chain) sequence. Method: immunoSEQ multiplex PCR; TCRdb's copy keeps in-frame clones and lacks some. In the table there are under 85,000 clones, around nine tenths of which are singletons. The data are from a study of technical replicates of blood from four donors. This TCR came from a human donor in good health. The sample taken for sequencing was T cells isolated from PBMCs.

This CDR3 reads CASRSTGELFF. In nucleotides, the CDR3 is TGTGCCAGCAGGTCTACCGGGGAGCTGTTTTTT. V gene TRBV27 combines with J gene TRBJ2-2; D remains unclear. Trimming stripped 6 bases from V and 5 bases from J, with 4 bases between. CDR1 is MNHEY and CDR2 is SMNVEV in the germline V gene (reference sequence). The CDR3 runs to 11 residues.